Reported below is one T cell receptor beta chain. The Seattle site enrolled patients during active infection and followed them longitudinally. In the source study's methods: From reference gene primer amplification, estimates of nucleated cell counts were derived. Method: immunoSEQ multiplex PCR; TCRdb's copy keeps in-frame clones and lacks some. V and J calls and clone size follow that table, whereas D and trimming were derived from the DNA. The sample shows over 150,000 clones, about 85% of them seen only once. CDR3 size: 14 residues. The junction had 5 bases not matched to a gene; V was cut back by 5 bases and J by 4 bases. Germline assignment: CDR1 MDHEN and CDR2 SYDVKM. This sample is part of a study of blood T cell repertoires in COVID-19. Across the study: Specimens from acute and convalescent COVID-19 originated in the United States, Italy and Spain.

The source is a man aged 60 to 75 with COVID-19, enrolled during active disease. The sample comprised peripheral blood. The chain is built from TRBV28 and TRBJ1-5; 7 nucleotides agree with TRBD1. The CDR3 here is CASSRDSYNQPQHF. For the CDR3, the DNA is TGTGCCAGCAGTAGGGACAGCTATAATCAGCCCCAGCATTTT.